This T cell receptor beta chain was captured by sequencing in a study of cytomegalovirus exposure and HLA in healthy donors (dated by TCRdb to about 2017). Turning to the overall study: In an earlier analysis of 587 of the donors, about 270 Gb of sequence data and about 110 million unique TCR beta sequences from 180 million or so T cells were reported. Roughly five DR-DQ haplotypes were handled as single units for association and clustering, since linkage in the cohort was strong. A later genetic analysis took genome-wide SNP genotypes for about 55% of the 666 donors and used that subset as a discovery cohort. An early release covering roughly 600 HLA-typed donors comprised roughly 300 gigabases of sequencing data and tens of millions of unique TCR sequences. Both class I and class II loci were covered by HLA typing, at four-digit resolution. A separate validation cohort of 100 to 150 different subjects was used in addition to the 666-subject first cohort. All discovery cohort repertoires had been generated on a single sequencing platform. Alongside the repertoire data, information on donor age, sex, ethnicity and CMV serostatus was compiled. Across around 400 genotyped donors of the cohort, an average of roughly 250,000 unique TCR beta nucleotide sequences per donor were sequenced, and 15% to 20% of those sequences were non-productive. Rather than using new phenotypic data, the later analysis identified candidate immune exposures from TCR beta sequences and from how often those sequences occurred across donors. In an earlier analysis of 587 of the donors, high-throughput TCR beta sequencing was used to judge whether each TCR beta V gene segment behaved as functional or pseudogenic. High-throughput TCR immunosequencing, statistical association of individual TCRs with disease status, and machine learning were combined to predict cytomegalovirus infection status. The number of typed donors differed by locus: about 620-630 for A, B, C, DRB1 and DQB1; 522 for DQA1; some 610 for DPA1; and 400 to 480 for DPB1. The aim of the study was to test whether cataloging public T cell receptors could identify signatures of past pathogen exposure. A later analysis re-examined previously published TCR beta repertoires from about 700 donors and added high-resolution HLA genotyping to investigate patterns of TCR occurrence. The study profiled the T cell repertoires of 550 to 700 subjects by immunosequencing and related them to cytomegalovirus serostatus. Among the roughly 390 genotyped donors, under 90% belonged to the genetic ancestry cluster associated with self-reported Caucasian donors.

This clone occurred once. The clone's antigen remains unknown. The record has no base qualities; no much larger clone is one base away. General study outcomes and caveats: In the study, some 160 TCR beta chains were listed as associated with cytomegalovirus. In a later analysis, several top co-occurrence clusters were reported to appear linked to parvovirus B19, influenza, CMV and Epstein-Barr virus. Strong co-occurrence of HLA alleles, especially DR and DQ, made assigning TCR associations to individual alleles difficult. Roughly uniform sequencing depth across donors was assumed in presence/absence analyses, although this assumption may not hold. Roughly 17 rarely observed V segments, including chromosome 9 orphons, were excluded from the earlier analysis of 550 to 700 of the donors because counts were too low. This cohort had only TCR beta chains sequenced, and the lack of alpha or paired-chain data limited which features could be detected. Immune exposure information for the cohort was limited to CMV serostatus. Because some donors lacked HLA typing at each locus, the association tests relied only on the typed subset. It was suggested by the authors that the approach could potentially be generalized to other disease states and immunological phenotypes. In vitro tests confirmed that three of the cytomegalovirus-associated TCR beta chains recognize cytomegalovirus antigens. Most TCR sequences were seen in very few donors, while some public TCRs were found in many individuals. In an earlier analysis of some 540 of the donors, most TCR beta V segments appeared in productive rearrangements about 87% or about 30% of the time, broadly matching IMGT annotations. A cluster of highly shared sequence variants was judged likely to be a technical artifact of the sequencing pipeline. A later genetic analysis reported fewer N-insertions in productive TCRs among donors in an Asian-associated ancestry cluster than the roughly 650-donor mean. A later analysis found that TCR association rates varied across HLA loci, with DRB1 alleles showing the most associated TCRs and HLA-C alleles the fewest. Correlated functional status among segregating V segments might be attributable to linkage disequilibrium, but an unknown experimental factor could not be ruled out. A later analysis associated about 18,000 TCR beta sequences with specific HLA alleles at a false discovery rate of 0.05. According to a later analysis, most CMV-associated TCR beta chains appeared to be HLA-restricted, and the HLA associations seemed to be driven largely by CMV exposure. A further reported finding was that TCR beta sequences accurately predicted the HLA-A and HLA-B alleles for most subjects in the first cohort. In both the original and validation cohorts, the classifier was reported to diagnose cytomegalovirus status with high specificity and sensitivity. In a later genetic analysis, a missense DCLRE1C variant was associated with V-gene and J-gene trimming of TCR beta chains, and the association was replicated in an independent cohort. In a later analysis, HLA-associated TCR beta chains showed more clonal expansion and lower generation probabilities than non-associated chains that were equally common.

Libraries were made using the immunoSEQ multiplex PCR assay. For the multiplex PCR, a mixture combining 60 forward primers for TCR Vbeta segments and 13 reverse primers for TCR Jbeta segments was used. The CDR3 region of rearranged TCR beta genes was amplified from genomic DNA with a multiplex PCR assay. The amplified TCR beta libraries were sequenced on the Illumina HiSeq System as 87-base-pair reads. The authors processed their data as follows. A later analysis counted about 80 million unique TCR beta chains across the 640 or so repertoires, and 9.5 million to 11 million of these chains were shared by at least two donors. Raw reads were error-corrected and collapsed into unique sequences with a nearest-neighbor algorithm that merged closely related sequences to remove PCR and sequencing errors. To assign V, D and J gene segments, CDR3 sequences were aligned to IMGT reference sequences. Each retained sequence needed at least a six-nucleotide match to both a V gene segment and a J gene segment. A rearrangement counted as productive if the CDR3 had no stop codons and remained in frame with V and J, and every other rearrangement counted as non-productive. CDR3 was defined by IMGT convention, running from the second conserved V-encoded cysteine to the conserved J-encoded phenylalanine. The earlier analysis of fewer than 700 of the donors excluded sequences that lacked an unambiguous match to a single V gene segment. In an earlier analysis of roughly 500 of the donors, V segments were called functional above 56.7% productive rearrangements and were called segregating when the between-donor standard deviation exceeded 5%. A statistical classification framework was built to diagnose cytomegalovirus status from the catalog of TCR beta chain sequences. In a later analysis, V and J genes were assigned by comparing TCR nucleotide sequences against IMGT/GENE-DB human TR gene sequences. Using the TCRdist pipeline, a later analysis assigned CDR3 sequences along with most-parsimonious VDJ recombination scenarios. In a later analysis, each TCR beta chain was defined by its CDR3 amino acid sequence together with its V-gene family, and reads without a unique V-gene family were excluded. As a way to deal with suspected cross-contamination and a sequencing artifact, a later analysis dropped more than 500 nucleotide sequences that were highly shared and had low generation probability. In a later analysis, a clonal expansion index for each public chain was calculated from normalized within-repertoire ranks of inferred template counts. Generation probabilities in a later analysis came from a VDJ recombination model fitted to out-of-frame rearrangements, and those results were checked against IGoR. In a later analysis, hypergeometric tests were used to score TCR-TCR, TCR-HLA and TCR-CMV co-occurrence, with a repertoire-size bias correction applied to TCR pairs. In a later analysis, false discovery rates were estimated by permuting HLA or CMV assignments 20 times. A later analysis grouped co-occurring TCRs with DBSCAN, adding TCRdist sequence similarity when clustering within HLA-allele-positive subsets. Repertoires with fewer than 30,000 or more than 120,000 public chains were left out of co-occurrence clustering, as were a handful of repertoires with anomalous nucleotide sharing. TCRdb obtained this table from immuneACCESS and retained in-frame rearrangements with V and J assigned. These tables miss some clones; where compared with another copy, unresolved V genes account for less than half of the shortfall, and the remainder is unexplained. The V and J calls and clone size are taken from that table; D and trimming were inferred from the DNA. This sample gives about 160,000 clones in total; roughly four fifths of them show up just once. The top ten clonotypes cover around 2.5% of the sample.

The cohort consisted of 600 to 700 healthy bone marrow donors. At the time of sampling, every cohort member was nominally healthy, though immune exposures that went unrecorded were likely present. The donor was CMV seronegative and was included in the group of 352 seronegative cohort members. Every donor gave a peripheral blood sample, and the peripheral blood mononuclear cells from that sample were used for TCR beta sequencing. The Qiagen DNeasy Blood Extraction Kit was used to extract genomic DNA from the blood cell samples. The sample consisted of PBMCs. The receptor was isolated from a female donor in good health and CMV-seronegative.

The sequenced DNA: TGTGCCAGCAGTTCCGGGACAGGGAATTCACCCCTCCACTTT. Its protein product is CASSSGTGNSPLHF. The chain is assembled from TRBV7-2 and TRBJ1-6, with TRBD1 matching 9 junction bases. The CDR3, cysteine through phenylalanine, is 14 amino acids long. Kept here is only the CDR3 DNA, which spans 42 bases and is read in frame from base 1. From the germline V gene, CDR1 is SGHTA and CDR2 is FQGNSA. Trimming leaves V shorter by 6 bases and J shorter by 7 bases, with the junction holding 4 bases beyond the gene matches.